This TCR beta chain was identified during a study of technical replicates of blood from several donors. Using immunoSEQ multiplex PCR, the repertoire was profiled, and TCRdb retains in-frame clones only, with some absent. The profile shows about 80,000 clones, roughly nine tenths of them singletons. V was clipped by 4 bases and J by 6 bases, with 13 bases between them. The germline V gene has CDR1 SGDLS and CDR2 YYNGEE. There are 13 residues in the CDR3. The origin of this receptor is a human donor in good health. V gene TRBV9 combines with J gene TRBJ1-1; D is unresolved. Sequencing was performed on T cells isolated from PBMCs. Here the CDR3 DNA reads TGTGCCAGCAGCCGTTACCTAGACCCTGAAGCTTTCTTT. Its protein product is CASSRYLDPEAFF.